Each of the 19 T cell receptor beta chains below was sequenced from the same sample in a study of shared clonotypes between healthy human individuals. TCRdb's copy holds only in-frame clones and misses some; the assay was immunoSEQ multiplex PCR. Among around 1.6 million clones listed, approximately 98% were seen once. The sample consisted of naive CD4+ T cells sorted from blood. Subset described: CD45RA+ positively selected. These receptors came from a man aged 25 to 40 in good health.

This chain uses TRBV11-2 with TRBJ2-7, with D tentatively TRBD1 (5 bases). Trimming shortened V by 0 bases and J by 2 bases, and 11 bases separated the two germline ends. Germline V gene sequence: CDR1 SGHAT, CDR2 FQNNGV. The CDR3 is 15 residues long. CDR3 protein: CASSLDREFTYEQYF. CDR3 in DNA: TGTGCCAGCAGCTTAGACAGGGAATTTACCTACGAGCAGTACTTC.

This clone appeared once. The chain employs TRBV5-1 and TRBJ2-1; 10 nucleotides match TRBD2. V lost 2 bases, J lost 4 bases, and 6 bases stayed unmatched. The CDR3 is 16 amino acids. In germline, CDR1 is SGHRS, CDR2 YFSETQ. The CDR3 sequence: CASSFTAGGPYNEQFF. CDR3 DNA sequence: TGCGCCAGCAGCTTCACAGCGGGAGGGCCGTACAATGAGCAGTTCTTC.

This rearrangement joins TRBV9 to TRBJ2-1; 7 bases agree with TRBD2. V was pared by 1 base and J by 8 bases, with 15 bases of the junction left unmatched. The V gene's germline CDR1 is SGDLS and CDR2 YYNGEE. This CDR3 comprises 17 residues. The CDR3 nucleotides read TGTGCCAGCAGCGTAAGTTCCCCGGGGGAGGGCTTAGATGAGCAGTTCTTC. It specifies CASSVSSPGEGLDEQFF.

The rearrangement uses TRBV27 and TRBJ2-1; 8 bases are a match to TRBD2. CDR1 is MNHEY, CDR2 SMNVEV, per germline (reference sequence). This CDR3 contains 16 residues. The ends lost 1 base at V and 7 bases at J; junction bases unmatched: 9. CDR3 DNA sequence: TGTGCCAGCAGTTTATATCTTGCGGGGGGCGGAAATGAGCAGTTCTTC. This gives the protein CASSLYLAGGGNEQFF.

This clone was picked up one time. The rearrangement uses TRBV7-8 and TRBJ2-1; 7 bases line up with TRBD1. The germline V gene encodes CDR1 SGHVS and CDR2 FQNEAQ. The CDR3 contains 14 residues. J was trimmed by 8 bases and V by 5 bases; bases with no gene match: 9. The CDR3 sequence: CASSPDRLGDEQFF. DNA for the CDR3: TGTGCCAGCAGCCCGGACAGGTTGGGGGATGAGCAGTTCTTC.

The CDR3 DNA reads as TGTGCCAGCAGCAAAGTTGTACCCTTAGCCAAAAACATTCAGTACTTC. Translated: CASSKVVPLAKNIQYF. The chain links TRBV21-1 to TRBJ2-4. TRBV21-1 is an annotated pseudogene. This CDR3 is built from 16 residues.

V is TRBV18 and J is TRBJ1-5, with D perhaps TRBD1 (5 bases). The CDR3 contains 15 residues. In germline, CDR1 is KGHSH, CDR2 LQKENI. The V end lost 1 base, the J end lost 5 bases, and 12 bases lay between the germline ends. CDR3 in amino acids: CASSPRQGFDQPQHF. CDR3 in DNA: TGTGCCAGCTCACCACGTCAGGGATTTGATCAGCCCCAGCATTTT.

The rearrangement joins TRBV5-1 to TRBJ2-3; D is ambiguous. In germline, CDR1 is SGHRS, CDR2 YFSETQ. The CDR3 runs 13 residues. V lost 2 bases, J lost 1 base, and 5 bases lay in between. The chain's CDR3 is CASSFGRTDTQYF. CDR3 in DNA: TGCGCCAGCAGCTTCGGACGCACAGATACGCAGTATTTT.

The CDR3 region has the DNA TGCAGCGGTGCGCCGGGACAGGGGTTCTACAATGAGCAGTTCTTC. Amino acid sequence: CSGAPGQGFYNEQFF. This chain joins TRBV29-1 and TRBJ2-1; TRBD1 agrees at 10 bases. Germline V gene data show CDR1 as SQVTM and CDR2 as ANQGSEA. This CDR3 contains 15 residues. V was clipped by 7 bases and J by 3 bases; unmatched bases: 9.

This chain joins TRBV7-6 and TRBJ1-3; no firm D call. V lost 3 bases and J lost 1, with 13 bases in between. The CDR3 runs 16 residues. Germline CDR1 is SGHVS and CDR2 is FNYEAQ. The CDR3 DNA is TGTGCCAGCAGCTTGGGCTTGCGGGGATCTGGAAACACCATATATTTT. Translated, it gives CASSLGLRGSGNTIYF.

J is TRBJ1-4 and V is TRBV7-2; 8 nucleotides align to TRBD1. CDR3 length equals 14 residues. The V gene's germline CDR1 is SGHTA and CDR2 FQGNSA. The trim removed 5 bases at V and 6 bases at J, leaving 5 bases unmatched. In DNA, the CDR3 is TGTGCCAGCAGCCCCCGCAGGGGGCATGAAAAACTGTTTTTT. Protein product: CASSPRRGHEKLFF.

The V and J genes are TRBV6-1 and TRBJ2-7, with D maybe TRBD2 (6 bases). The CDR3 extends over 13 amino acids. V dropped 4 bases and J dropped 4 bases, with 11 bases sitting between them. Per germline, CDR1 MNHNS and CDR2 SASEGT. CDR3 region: CASSATEGYEQYF. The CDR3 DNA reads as TGTGCCAGCAGTGCCACGGAGGGTTACGAGCAGTACTTC.

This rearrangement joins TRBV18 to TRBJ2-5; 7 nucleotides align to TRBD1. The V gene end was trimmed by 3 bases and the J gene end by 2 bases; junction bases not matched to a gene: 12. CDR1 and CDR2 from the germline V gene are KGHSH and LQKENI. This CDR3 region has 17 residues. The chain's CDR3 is CASSPSDRDTIQETQYF. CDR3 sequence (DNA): TGTGCCAGCTCACCTTCTGACAGGGATACGATACAAGAGACCCAGTACTTC.

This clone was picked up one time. The CDR3 sequence: CASSLDFRAHTGELFF. Here the CDR3 DNA reads TGTGCCAGCAGCTTAGATTTCCGGGCCCACACCGGGGAGCTGTTTTTT. The chain carries TRBV7-7 and TRBJ2-2; D remains unclear. Germline-derived CDR1 and CDR2 are SSHAT and FNYEAQ (reference sequence). CDR3 length: 16 residues. V shed 1 base and J shed 3 bases, with 12 bases lying between them.

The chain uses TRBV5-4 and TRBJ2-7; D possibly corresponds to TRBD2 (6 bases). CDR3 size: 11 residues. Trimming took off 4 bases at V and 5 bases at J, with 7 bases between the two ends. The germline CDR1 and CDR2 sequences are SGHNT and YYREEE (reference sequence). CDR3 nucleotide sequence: TGTGCCAGCAGCAAGCGGGACGAGCAGTACTTC. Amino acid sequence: CASSKRDEQYF.

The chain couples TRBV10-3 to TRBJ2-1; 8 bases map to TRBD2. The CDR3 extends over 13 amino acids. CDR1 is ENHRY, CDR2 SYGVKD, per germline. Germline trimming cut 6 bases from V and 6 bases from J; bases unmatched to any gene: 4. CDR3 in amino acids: CAIRDSGGNEQFF. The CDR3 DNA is TGTGCCATCAGGGACAGCGGGGGCAATGAGCAGTTCTTC.

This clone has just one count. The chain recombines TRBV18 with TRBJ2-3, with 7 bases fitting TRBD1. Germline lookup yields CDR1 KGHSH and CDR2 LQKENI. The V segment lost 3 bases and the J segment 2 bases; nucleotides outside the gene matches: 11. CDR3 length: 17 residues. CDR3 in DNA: TGTGCCAGCTCACCTGGGGGCAAGGGGGCCTACACAGATACGCAGTATTTT. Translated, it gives CASSPGGKGAYTDTQYF. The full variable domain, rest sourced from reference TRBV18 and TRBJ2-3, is NAGVMQNPRHLVRRRGQEARLRCSPMKGHSHVYWYRQLPEEGLKFMVYLQKENIIDESGMPKERFSAEFPKEGPSILRIQQVVRGDSAAYFCASSPGGKGAYTDTQYFGPGTRLTVL.

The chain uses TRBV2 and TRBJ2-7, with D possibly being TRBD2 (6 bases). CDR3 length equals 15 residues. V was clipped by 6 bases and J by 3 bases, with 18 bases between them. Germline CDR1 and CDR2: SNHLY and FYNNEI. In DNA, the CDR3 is TGTGCCAGCAGAGTAAACTGGGGGGACCTCTACGAGCAGTACTTC. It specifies CASRVNWGDLYEQYF.

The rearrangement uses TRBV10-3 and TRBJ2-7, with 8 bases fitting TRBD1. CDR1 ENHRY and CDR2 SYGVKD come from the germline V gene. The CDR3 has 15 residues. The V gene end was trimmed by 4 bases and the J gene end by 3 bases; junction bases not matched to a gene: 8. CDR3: CAISAPDRGFYEQYF. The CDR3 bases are TGTGCCATCAGTGCACCCGACAGGGGCTTCTACGAGCAGTACTTC.